The 7 T cell receptor beta chains below were found in one sample sequenced in a study of regulatory T cells in long-lasting Graves disease. Time point: newly diagnosed GD, antithyroid drugs for less than 3 months. Researchers made the TCR library from RNA that was extracted from PBMCs. The authors built TCR beta libraries using iRepertoire HTBI primers and Arm-PCR of CDR3 regions. TCRdb called the multiplex PCR reads again in MiXCR, with one record for every CDR3 protein. The data show hundreds of thousands of distinct CDR3 sequences, approximately 12% seen once. The same data also went into a second study, on T cells in Graves' hyperthyroidism and ophthalmopathy.

This material consisted of peripheral blood mononuclear cells (PBMCs), taken at new diagnosis, from a patient treated with antithyroid drugs. Source of these receptors: a man in his thirties or forties with Graves disease.

This chain connects TRBV29-1 to TRBJ2-7, with no clear D. The CDR3 loop spans 10 amino acids. The germline V gene encodes CDR1 SQVTM and CDR2 ANQGSEA. The ends were cut back, 4 bases at V and 5 bases at J, with 6 bases in the middle. The CDR3 nucleotides read TGCAGCGTTGTAAAAAACGAGCAGTACTTC. It yields the protein CSVVKNEQYF.

There are many counts of this clonotype. The chain has TRBV7-3 and TRBJ2-2; D ambiguous. This CDR3 comprises 14 residues. Trimming left V 5 bases short and J 3 bases short, with 10 bases between. Germline V CDR1 and CDR2: SGHTA, FQGTGA. The CDR3 region is CASSPTRDTGELFF. The CDR3 DNA reads TGTGCCAGCAGCCCAACCCGGGACACCGGGGAGCTGTTTTTT.

This clonotype occurred many times. The CDR3 DNA reads TGCGCCAGCAGCTTGGAGGAGGGGAGAGCCAAAAACATTCAGTACTTC. Amino acids: CASSLEEGRAKNIQYF. This chain joins TRBV5-1 and TRBJ2-4; possibly TRBD2 for D (6 bases). The V and J ends lost 0 bases and 0 bases respectively, with 10 bases between them. CDR1 and CDR2 (germline): SGHRS, YFSETQ. The CDR3 sequence is 16 residues long.

The rearrangement uses TRBV5-1 and TRBJ2-5; TRBD1 is a possible D gene (6 bases). Between the trimmed V and J ends, which lost 3 bases and 1 base, there was a span of 10 bases. The CDR3 runs 14 residues. Germline loops: CDR1 SGHRS, CDR2 YFSETQ. The CDR3 DNA follows: TGCGCCAGCAGCTCGACAGGATTCCAAGAGACCCAGTACTTC. Amino acid sequence: CASSSTGFQETQYF.

In DNA form, the CDR3 reads TGTGCCACCAGTGAGCGGGACAGGCCCTACGAGCAGTACTTC. Its protein product is CATSERDRPYEQYF. The V gene is TRBV24-1, the J gene TRBJ2-7; TRBD1 agrees at 8 bases. There are 14 residues in the CDR3. Trimming removed 4 bases from V and 2 bases from J; junction bases left unmatched: 3. Germline assignment: CDR1 KGHDR and CDR2 SFDVKD.

This clonotype has ten or more counts. This chain connects TRBV7-9 to TRBJ2-1; the D gene is possibly TRBD2 (6 bases). The DNA end lines up better with TRBJ2-5; the J call may be wrong. The CDR3 runs 15 residues. The V gene's germline CDR1 is SEHNR and CDR2 FQNEAQ (reference sequence). This CDR3 reads CASSLLVAGGETQYF. The DNA of the CDR3 is TGTGCCAGCAGCTTACTGGTTGCTGGAGGGGAGACCCAGTACTTC.

The sample holds a few counts of this clonotype. The junction differs from germline at one of its ends, possibly a read error. The chain combines TRBV9 with TRBJ2-1; D perhaps matches TRBD1 (6 bases). Germline CDR1 SGDLS, CDR2 YYNGEE. There are 16 residues in the CDR3. The CDR3 sequence: CANSAGLVGGENEQFF. CDR3 nucleotide sequence: TGTGCCAACAGCGCGGGTTTAGTAGGGGGAGAGAATGAGCAGTTCTTC.